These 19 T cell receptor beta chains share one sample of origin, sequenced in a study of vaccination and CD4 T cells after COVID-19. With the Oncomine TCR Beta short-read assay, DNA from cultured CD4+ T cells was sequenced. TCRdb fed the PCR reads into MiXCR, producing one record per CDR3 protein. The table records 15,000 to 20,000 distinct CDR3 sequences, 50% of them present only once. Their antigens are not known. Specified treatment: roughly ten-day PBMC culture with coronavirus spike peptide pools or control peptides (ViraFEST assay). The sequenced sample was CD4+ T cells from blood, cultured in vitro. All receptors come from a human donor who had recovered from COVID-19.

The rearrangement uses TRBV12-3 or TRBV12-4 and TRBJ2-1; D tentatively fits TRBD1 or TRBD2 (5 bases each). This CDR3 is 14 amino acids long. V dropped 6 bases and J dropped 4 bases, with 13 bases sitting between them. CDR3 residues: CASRRPGAYNEQFF. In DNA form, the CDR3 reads TGTGCCAGCAGAAGACCCGGGGCATACAATGAGCAGTTCTTC.

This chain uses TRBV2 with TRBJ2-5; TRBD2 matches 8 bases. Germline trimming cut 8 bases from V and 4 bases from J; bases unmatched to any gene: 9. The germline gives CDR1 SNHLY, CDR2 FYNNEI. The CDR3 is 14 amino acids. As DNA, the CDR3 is TGTGCCAGCGCGGGGCGGGGGGCGGGAGAGACCCAGTACTTC. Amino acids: CASAGRGAGETQYF.

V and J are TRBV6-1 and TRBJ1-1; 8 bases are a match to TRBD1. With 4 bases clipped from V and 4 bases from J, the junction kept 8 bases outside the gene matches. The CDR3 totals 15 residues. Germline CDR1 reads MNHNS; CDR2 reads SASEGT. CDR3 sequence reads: CASSALTGVTTEAFF. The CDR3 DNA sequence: TGTGCCAGCAGTGCGCTGACAGGGGTGACCACTGAAGCTTTCTTT.

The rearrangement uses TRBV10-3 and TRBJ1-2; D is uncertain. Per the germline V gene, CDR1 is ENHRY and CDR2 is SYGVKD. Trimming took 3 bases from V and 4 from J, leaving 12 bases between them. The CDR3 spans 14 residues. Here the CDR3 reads CAISERQEGYGYTF. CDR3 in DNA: TGTGCCATCAGTGAACGTCAGGAGGGCTATGGCTACACCTTC.

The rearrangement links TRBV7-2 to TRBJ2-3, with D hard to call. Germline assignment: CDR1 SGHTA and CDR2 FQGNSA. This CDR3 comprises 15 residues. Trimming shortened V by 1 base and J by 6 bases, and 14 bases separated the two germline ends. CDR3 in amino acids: CASSLGQVSGDTQYF. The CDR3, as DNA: TGTGCCAGCAGCTTAGGGCAGGTCTCTGGGGATACGCAGTATTTT. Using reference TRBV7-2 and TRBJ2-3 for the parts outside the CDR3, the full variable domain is GAGVSQSPSNKVTEKGKDVELRCDPISGHTALYWYRQSLGQGLEFLIYFQGNSAPDKSGLPSDRFSAERTGGSVSTLTIQRTQQEDSAVYLCASSLGQVSGDTQYFGPGTRLTVL.

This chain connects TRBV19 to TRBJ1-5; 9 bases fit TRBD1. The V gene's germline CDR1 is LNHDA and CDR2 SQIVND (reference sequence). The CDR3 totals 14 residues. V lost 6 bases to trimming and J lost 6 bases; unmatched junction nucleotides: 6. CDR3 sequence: CASSQTGGVQPQHF. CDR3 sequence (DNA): TGTGCCAGTAGCCAGACAGGGGGTGTTCAGCCCCAGCATTTT. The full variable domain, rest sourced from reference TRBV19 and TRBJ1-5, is DGGITQSPKYLFRKEGQNVTLSCEQNLNHDAMYWYRQDPGQGLRLIYYSQIVNDFQKGDIAEGYSVSREKKESFPLTVTSAQKNPTAFYLCASSQTGGVQPQHFGDGTRLSIL.

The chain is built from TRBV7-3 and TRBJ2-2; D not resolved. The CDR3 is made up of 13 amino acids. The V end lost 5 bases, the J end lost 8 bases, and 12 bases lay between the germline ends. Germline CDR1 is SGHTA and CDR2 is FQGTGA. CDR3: CASSPDPLGELFF. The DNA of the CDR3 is TGTGCCAGCAGCCCGGACCCCCTGGGGGAGCTGTTTTTT.

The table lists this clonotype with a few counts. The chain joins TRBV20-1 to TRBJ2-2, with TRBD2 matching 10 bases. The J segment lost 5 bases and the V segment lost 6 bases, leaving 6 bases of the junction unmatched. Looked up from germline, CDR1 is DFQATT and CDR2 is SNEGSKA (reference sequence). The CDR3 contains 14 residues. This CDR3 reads CSAPTSGFTGELFF. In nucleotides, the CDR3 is TGCAGTGCCCCGACTAGCGGGTTTACCGGGGAGCTGTTTTTT.

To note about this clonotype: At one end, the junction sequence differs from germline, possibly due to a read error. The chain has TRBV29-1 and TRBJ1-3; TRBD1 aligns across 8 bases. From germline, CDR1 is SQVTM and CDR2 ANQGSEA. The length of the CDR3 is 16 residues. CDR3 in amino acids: CSIEGGDRNYGNTIYF. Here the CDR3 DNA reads TGCAGCATTGAGGGTGGGGACAGGAATTATGGAAACACCATATATTTT.

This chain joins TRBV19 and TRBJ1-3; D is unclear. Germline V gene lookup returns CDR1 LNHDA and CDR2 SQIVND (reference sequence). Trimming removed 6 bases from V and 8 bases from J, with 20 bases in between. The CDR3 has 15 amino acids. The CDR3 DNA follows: TGTGCCAGTAGCAGCGCTTTAACAGTCGGAGACACCATATATTTT. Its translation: CASSSALTVGDTIYF. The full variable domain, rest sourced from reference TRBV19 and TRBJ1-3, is DGGITQSPKYLFRKEGQNVTLSCEQNLNHDAMYWYRQDPGQGLRLIYYSQIVNDFQKGDIAEGYSVSREKKESFPLTVTSAQKNPTAFYLCASSSALTVGDTIYFGEGSWLTVV.

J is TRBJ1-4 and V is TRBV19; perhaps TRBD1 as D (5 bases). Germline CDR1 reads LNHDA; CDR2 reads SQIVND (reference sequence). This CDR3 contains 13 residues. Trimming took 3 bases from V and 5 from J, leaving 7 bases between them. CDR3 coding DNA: TGTGCCAGTAGTATTGACAGCAATGAAAAACTGTTTTTT. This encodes CASSIDSNEKLFF.

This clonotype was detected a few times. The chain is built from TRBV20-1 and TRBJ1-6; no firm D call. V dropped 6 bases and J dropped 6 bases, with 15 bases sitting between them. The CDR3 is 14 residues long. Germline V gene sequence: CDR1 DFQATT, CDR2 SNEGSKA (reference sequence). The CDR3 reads CSAQQSRGNSPLHF. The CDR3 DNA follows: TGCAGTGCCCAACAATCGCGGGGTAATTCACCCCTCCACTTT.

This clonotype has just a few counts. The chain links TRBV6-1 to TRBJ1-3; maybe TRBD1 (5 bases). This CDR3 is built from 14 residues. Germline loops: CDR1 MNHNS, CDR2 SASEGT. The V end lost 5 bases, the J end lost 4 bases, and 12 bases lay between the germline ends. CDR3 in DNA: TGTGCCAGCAGTCCCCCGGGACGGGGAAACACCATATATTTT. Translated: CASSPPGRGNTIYF.

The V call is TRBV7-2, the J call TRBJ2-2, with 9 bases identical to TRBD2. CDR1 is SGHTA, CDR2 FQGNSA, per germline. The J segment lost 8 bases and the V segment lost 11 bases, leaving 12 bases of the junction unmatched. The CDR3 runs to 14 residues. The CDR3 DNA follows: TGTGCCTGCCGGACTAGCGAGGTCGTGGGGGAGCTGTTTTTT. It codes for CACRTSEVVGELFF.

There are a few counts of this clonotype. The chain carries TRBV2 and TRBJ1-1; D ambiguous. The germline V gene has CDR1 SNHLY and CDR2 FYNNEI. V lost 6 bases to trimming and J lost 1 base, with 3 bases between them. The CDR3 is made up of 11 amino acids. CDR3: CASRQNTEAFF. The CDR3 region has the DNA TGTGCCAGCAGGCAGAACACTGAAGCTTTCTTT.

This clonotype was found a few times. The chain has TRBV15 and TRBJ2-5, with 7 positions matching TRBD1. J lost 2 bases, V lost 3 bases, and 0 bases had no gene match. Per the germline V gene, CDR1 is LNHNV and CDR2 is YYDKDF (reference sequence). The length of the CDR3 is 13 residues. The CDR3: CATSRGQQETQYF. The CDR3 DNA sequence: TGTGCCACCAGCAGGGGACAGCAAGAGACCCAGTACTTC.

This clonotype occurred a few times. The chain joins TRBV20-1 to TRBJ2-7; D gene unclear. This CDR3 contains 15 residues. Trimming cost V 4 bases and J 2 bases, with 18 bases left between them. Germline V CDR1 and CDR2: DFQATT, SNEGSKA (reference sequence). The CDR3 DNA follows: TGCAGTGCTACAACGATAGGGCAGCAACCCTACGAGCAGTACTTC. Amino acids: CSATTIGQQPYEQYF.

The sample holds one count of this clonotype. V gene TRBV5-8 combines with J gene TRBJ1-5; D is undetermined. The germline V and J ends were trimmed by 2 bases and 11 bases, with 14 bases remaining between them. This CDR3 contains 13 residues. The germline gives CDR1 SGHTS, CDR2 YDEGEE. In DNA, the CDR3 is TGTGCCAGCAGCTTCGGTCCCGGCGGGGCCCAGCATTTT. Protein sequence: CASSFGPGGAQHF.

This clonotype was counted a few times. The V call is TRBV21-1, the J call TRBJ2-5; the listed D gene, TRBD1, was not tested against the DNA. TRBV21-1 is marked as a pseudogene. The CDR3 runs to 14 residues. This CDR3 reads CASSNLGQRETQYF. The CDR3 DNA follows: TGTGCCAGCAGCAACTTGGGACAGCGGGAGACCCAGTACTTC.